These 18 T cell receptor beta chains share one sample of origin, sequenced in a study of tumor and adjacent non-tumor tissue in lung cancer. Three rounds of nested PCR, following a modified ARM-PCR protocol, produced the TCRbeta library. TCRdb independently ran MiXCR on the multiplex PCR reads; one entry per CDR3 protein. The table has 91,000 or so distinct CDR3 sequences, roughly 70% seen once; the top ten hold about 17%. This sample's RNA came from whole unsorted tissue. The sequenced sample consisted of lung tumor tissue. These TCRs come from a man aged 60-69 years with non-small cell lung cancer.

Concerning this clonotype: One end of the junction varies from germline; a read error may be responsible. This chain links TRBV13 with TRBJ2-7, with D perhaps TRBD2 (5 bases). The CDR3 loop spans 15 amino acids. Per germline, CDR1 PRHDT and CDR2 FYEKMQ (reference sequence). CDR3 DNA: TGTGCCAGCACCTTAGGATCTATGACTAACTACGAGCAGTACTTC. Residues: CASTLGSMTNYEQYF.

With regard to this clonotype: The DNA is left out, because the CDR3 cannot be placed on it with certainty; the CDR3 is given as TCRdb lists it. This chain uses TRBV4-1 with TRBJ1-2; the table calls TRBD1, which could not be checked here. Ends included, the CDR3 has 15 residues. Per the germline V gene, CDR1 is MGHRA and CDR2 is YSYEKL. Here the CDR3 reads CASSQEWTGVYGCTF.

Comments on this clonotype: This may be a read error, as it is one base from a much larger clone. Because the CDR3 is missing its conserved closing phenylalanine or tryptophan, this is likely a read error. The genes are TRBV5-1 and TRBJ2-5; no clear D. V was shortened by 4 bases and J by 1 base, with 14 bases between the two germline ends. The length of the CDR3 is 15 residues. CDR1 and CDR2 (germline): SGHRS, YFSETQ. The CDR3 nucleotides are TGCGCCAGCAGCAATACCGGTAGAGCCCAAGAGACCCAGTACTTA. Translated, it gives CASSNTGRAQETQYL.

This clonotype was detected ten times or more. The J gene is TRBJ2-1, the V gene TRBV6-1, with D perhaps TRBD2 (7 bases). The CDR3 covers 16 residues. CDR1 is MNHNS and CDR2 is SASEGT in the germline V gene. The germline V and J ends were trimmed by 6 bases and 4 bases, with 19 bases remaining between them. The CDR3 DNA sequence: TGTGCCAGCAGGGATAACGGGGGGCCTGTTTACAATGAGCAGTTCTTC. Its protein is CASRDNGGPVYNEQFF.

In the case of this clonotype: Germline and junction disagree at one end, which may indicate a read error. J is TRBJ1-5 and V is TRBV12-3 or TRBV12-4; a weak D match, TRBD1 (5 bases). The CDR3 contains 15 residues. CDR3 DNA: TGTTCCAGCAGTTTCGGACTTCCGGGGGATCAGCCCCAGCATTTT. Protein: CSSSFGLPGDQPQHF.

This clonotype was seen repeatedly, ten times or more. The chain recombines TRBV6-5 with TRBJ1-2, with TRBD1 as a possible D gene (5 bases). The CDR3 contains 15 residues. Germline V lookup: CDR1 MNHEY, CDR2 SVGAGI. Trimming took off 6 bases at V and 0 bases at J, with 14 bases between the two ends. CDR3 sequence: CASSSPRGANYGYTF. The CDR3 coding sequence is TGTGCCAGCAGCAGCCCCCGGGGGGCTAACTATGGCTACACCTTC.

This CDR3 reads CASSYVETSGIKVTDTQYF. CDR3 DNA sequence: TGTGCCAGCAGTTACGTTGAGACTAGCGGGATAAAGGTCACAGATACGCAGTATTTT. The chain joins TRBV6-2 or TRBV6-3 to TRBJ2-3; 11 bases fit TRBD2. Germline CDR1 MNHEY, CDR2 SVGEGT. V shed 2 bases, J shed 2 bases, and the junction held 12 bases outside the gene matches. The CDR3 totals 19 residues.

This clonotype was counted ten times or more. The genes are TRBV28 and TRBJ1-2; D is undetermined. This CDR3 comprises 14 residues. V lost 3 bases and J lost 2, with 10 bases in between. Germline V gene sequence: CDR1 MDHEN, CDR2 SYDVKM. DNA of the CDR3: TGTGCCAGCAGTTTCGTAGGGCTCAACTATGGCTACACCTTC. Protein sequence: CASSFVGLNYGYTF.

As for this clonotype: A junction boundary mismatches the germline segment, possibly from a read error. The rearrangement uses TRBV4-1 and TRBJ2-1; D is uncertain. The germline V gene encodes CDR1 MGHRA and CDR2 YSYEKL. This CDR3 has 18 amino acids. The CDR3 DNA sequence: TGCGCCTGCAGCCATGCCGCATCCATTTCCGTATCCTACAATGAGCAGTTCTTC. Translated, it gives CACSHAASISVSYNEQFF.

This clonotype was picked up a small number of times. This chain links TRBV20-1 with TRBJ2-7; tentative D call: TRBD2 (6 bases). Germline loops: CDR1 DFQATT, CDR2 SNEGSKA (reference sequence). Trimming left V 0 bases short and J 2 bases short, with 14 bases between. This CDR3 contains 15 residues. DNA for the CDR3: TGCAGTGCTAGAGAGCGGGGCAGGGCGCCCTACGAGCAGTACTTC. Translated: CSARERGRAPYEQYF.

Only a few counts were recorded for this clonotype. A much larger clone lies a single base off, so this may be a read error. This chain connects TRBV4-2 to TRBJ2-1, with D possibly matching TRBD2 (7 bases). V lost 5 bases and J lost 5, with 16 bases in between. Germline CDR1 is LGHNA and CDR2 is YNFKEQ. The CDR3 is made up of 15 amino acids. CDR3 nucleotides: TGTGCCAGCAGCAATTTAGAGGGGGGGGACAATGAGCAGTTCTTC. It is translated as CASSNLEGGDNEQFF.

The J gene is TRBJ2-3, the V gene TRBV12-3 or TRBV12-4; D is perhaps TRBD1 (6 bases). V was pared by 5 bases and J by 12 bases, with 21 bases between. The CDR3 has 14 residues. The DNA for the CDR3 is TGTGCCAGCAGTCGGGACATTAGCACAGATAATCAGTATTTT. It codes for CASSRDISTDNQYF.

Concerning this clonotype: One end of the junction is discordant with germline, which a read error may explain. The J gene is TRBJ1-3, the V gene TRBV4-1; D unclear. Germline values: CDR1 MGHRA, CDR2 YSYEKL. The CDR3 is 15 residues long. The CDR3 reads CAGSQPSEIGNIIYF. The CDR3 DNA sequence: TGCGCCGGCAGCCAACCCTCGGAGATTGGAAACATCATATATTTT.

To note about this clonotype: This could be a read error, since a much larger clone is one nucleotide away. The rearrangement uses TRBV20-1 and TRBJ2-5; 7 nucleotides align to TRBD1. The germline V gene encodes CDR1 DFQATT and CDR2 SNEGSKA (reference sequence). Trimming took 6 bases from V and 5 from J; bases not matched to a gene: 15. The CDR3 runs to 15 residues. The CDR3 DNA follows: TGCAGTGCGACCCCGACAGGGTGCAGGTGGGAGACCCAGTACTTC. Its translation is CSATPTGCRWETQYF.

Concerning this clonotype itself: A single base separates this from a much larger clone, so it may be a read error. This chain joins TRBV5-6 and TRBJ2-3; possible D gene TRBD2, 6 bases. The CDR3 is made up of 16 amino acids. Germline lookup yields CDR1 SGHDT and CDR2 YYEEEE. The V end was cut by 3 bases, the J end by 4 bases, with 18 bases between. The CDR3 coding sequence is TGTGCCAGCAGCTGGGCCCGACTAGTGGACCCAGATACGCAGTATTTT. It encodes CASSWARLVDPDTQYF.

As to this clonotype: It may be a read error: a sequence one base away is much more abundant. V is TRBV5-6 and J is TRBJ1-6; perhaps TRBD1 as D (5 bases). Germline V lookup: CDR1 SGHDT, CDR2 YYEEEE. The CDR3 is 13 residues long. CDR3 residues: CASSLGGSPSLNF. CDR3 bases: TGTGCCAGCAGCTTGGGGGGGAGTCCATCCCTCAACTTT.

On this clonotype itself: A read error may produce the germline difference seen at one junction end. The V call is TRBV10-3, the J call TRBJ2-7; 7 bases match TRBD2. Germline V CDR1 and CDR2: ENHRY, SYGVKD. The CDR3 sequence is 14 residues long. CDR3 region: CAIGDGLVGYKQYF. CDR3 DNA sequence: TGTGCCATCGGTGACGGACTAGTTGGCTACAAGCAGTACTTC.

A remark on this clonotype: The junction departs from germline at one end; a sequencing error may be responsible. This sequence joins TRBV20-1 and TRBJ1-5, with 9 bases aligning to TRBD1. This CDR3 spans 17 amino acids. Germline assignment: CDR1 DFQATT and CDR2 SNEGSKA (reference sequence). The chain's CDR3 is CCAKQGAGSYSIQPQHF. The CDR3 bases are TGCTGTGCAAAACAGGGGGCTGGGTCCTATAGCATTCAGCCCCAGCATTTT.